The 32 T cell receptor beta chains below all came from one sample that was sequenced in a study of T cells in women clearing cervical HPV infection. Data came from immunoSEQ multiplex PCR; TCRdb stores just in-frame clones and leaves some out. The table counts about 32,000 clones; more than 4% lies in the top ten. Sequenced: blood buffy coat. The receptors were gathered from a woman between 18 and 70 years old with a cervical HPV16 infection that either progressed to CIN3+ or cleared (not recorded which).

Regarding this clone: Read coverage stops 3 residues before the CDR3 terminus; the germline J gene supplies the remainder. The chain couples TRBV4-2 to TRBJ1-1; possibly TRBD1 for D (5 bases). The length of the CDR3 is 15 residues. V lost 1 base and J 1 base, leaving 10 bases between the germline ends. CDR1 and CDR2 (germline): LGHNA, YNFKEQ. The CDR3 sequence: CASSQGGTQNTEAFF. The covered CDR3 bases are TGTGCCAGCAGCCAAGGCGGGACTCAGAACACTGAA.

Worth noting for this clone: The read terminates 3 residues ahead of where the CDR3 ends, so the germline J gene completes it. The chain recombines TRBV10-3 with TRBJ1-3, with D unclear. The CDR3 contains 15 residues. CDR1 and CDR2 (germline): ENHRY, SYGVKD. The germline V and J ends were trimmed by 2 bases and 0 bases, with 8 bases remaining between them. The sequenced CDR3 bases are TGTGCCATCAGTGAGGCAGGTTCCTCTGGAAACACC. Protein: CAISEAGSSGNT. The full CDR3 protein reads CAISEAGSSGNTIYF.

As to this clone: The sequenced fragment ends 3 residues before the CDR3 boundary, so the rest is inferred from the germline J gene. This chain links TRBV7-2 with TRBJ1-2, with D possibly being TRBD1 (6 bases). The length of the CDR3 is 15 residues. Deletions cut 1 base from V and 0 bases from J, with 9 bases between. CDR1 is SGHTA, CDR2 FQGNSA, per germline. The CDR3 sequence is CASSLGSGANYGYTF. The sequenced part of the CDR3 DNA is TGTGCCAGCAGCTTAGGATCAGGGGCTAACTATGGC.

Turning to this clone: The read finishes 3 residues shy of the CDR3 end, and the germline J gene is used to complete it. The V gene is TRBV30, the J gene TRBJ1-6; 7 bases match TRBD1. Germline V gene sequence: CDR1 GTSNPN, CDR2 SVGIG (reference sequence). V shed 4 bases and J 7 bases; nucleotides not matched to a gene: 4. The CDR3 is 13 amino acids. The sequenced part of the CDR3 DNA is TGTGCCTGGACGGGACAGCGAAATTCACCC. Translating it yields CAWTGQRNSP. Given in full, the CDR3 is CAWTGQRNSPLHF.

A note on this clone: With the read ending 3 residues before the CDR3 end, the germline J gene is used to fill in that end. J is TRBJ2-7 and V is TRBV19; 11 bases fit TRBD1. The V gene's germline CDR1 is LNHDA and CDR2 SQIVND (reference sequence). With 0 bases clipped from V and 6 bases from J, the junction kept 4 bases outside the gene matches. The CDR3 is made up of 15 amino acids. The CDR3 sequence is CASSIDRTGGSEQYF. The CDR3 DNA, read in part, is TGTGCCAGTAGTATAGATAGGACAGGGGGCAGCGAG. The whole variable domain, remainder taken from reference TRBV19 and TRBJ2-7, is DGGITQSPKYLFRKEGQNVTLSCEQNLNHDAMYWYRQDPGQGLRLIYYSQIVNDFQKGDIAEGYSVSREKKESFPLTVTSAQKNPTAFYLCASSIDRTGGSEQYFGPGTRLTVT.

CDR3 amino acids: CASSSGGSIHGYTF. The CDR3 DNA, read in part, is TGTGCCAGCAGCTCAGGGGGTAGTATCCATGGC. The rearrangement uses TRBV7-9 and TRBJ1-2; 7 bases agree with TRBD1. The sequence runs out 3 residues before the end of the CDR3; the remainder is reconstructed from the germline J gene. Looked up from germline, CDR1 is SEHNR and CDR2 is FQNEAQ (reference sequence). The CDR3 loop spans 14 amino acids. Trimming took 4 bases from V and 6 from J; bases not matched to a gene: 8. Full variable domain (remainder filled in from reference TRBV7-9 and TRBJ1-2): DTGVSQNPRHKITKRGQNVTFRCDPISEHNRLYWYRQTLGQGPEFLTYFQNEAQLEKSRLLSDRFSAERPKGSFSTLEIQRTEQGDSAMYLCASSSGGSIHGYTFGSGTRLTVV.

CDR3 loop: CASSWDTHSGNTIYF. The DNA read from the CDR3 is TGTGCCAGCAGTTGGGACACCCACTCTGGAAACACC. The rearrangement uses TRBV12-3 or TRBV12-4 and TRBJ1-3, with a possible D match to TRBD1 (6 bases). The read ends 3 residues before the CDR3 terminus; that terminus is restored from the germline J gene. V was cut by 4 bases and J by 0 bases, with 10 bases left in between. The CDR3 length is 15 residues.

A word on this clone: Sequencing ends 3 residues short of the CDR3 end; the germline J gene provides the rest. The chain combines TRBV19 with TRBJ2-3; TRBD2 aligns across 9 bases. Germline V gene lookup returns CDR1 LNHDA and CDR2 SQIVND (reference sequence). Losses at the gene ends were 5 bases for V and 2 bases for J; bases not matched to a gene: 2. The CDR3 has 14 amino acids. The CDR3 here is CASSSGLATDTQYF. CDR3 bases read: TGTGCCAGTAGTTCGGGACTAGCCACAGATACG.

Worth noting for this clone: The CDR3 end is not reached by the read, which stops 3 residues before it; the germline J gene fills it in. The chain links TRBV10-2 to TRBJ2-7; D gene ambiguous. Germline assignment: CDR1 WSHSY and CDR2 SAAADI. The CDR3 contains 13 residues. The V and J ends lost 3 bases and 3 bases respectively, with 9 bases between them. CDR3 amino acids: CASSEEAVYEQYF. CDR3 bases read: TGCGCCAGCAGTGAAGAGGCAGTCTACGAG.

A remark on this clone: Sequencing ends 3 residues short of the CDR3 end; the germline J gene provides the rest. The chain joins TRBV9 to TRBJ1-3, with D possibly matching TRBD1 (5 bases). The CDR3 length is 15 residues. Germline loops: CDR1 SGDLS, CDR2 YYNGEE. V dropped 4 bases and J dropped 0 bases, with 11 bases sitting between them. The CDR3 region is CASSLEGVSGNTIYF. The DNA read from the CDR3 is TGTGCCAGCAGCCTTGAAGGGGTCTCTGGAAACACC. Combining the CDR3 with reference TRBV9 and TRBJ1-3 gives the whole variable domain DSGVTQTPKHLITATGQRVTLRCSPRSGDLSVYWYQQSLDQGLQFLIQYYNGEERAKGNILERFSAQQFPDLHSELNLSSLELGDSALYFCASSLEGVSGNTIYFGEGSWLTVV.

Notes on this clone: The CDR3 end lies 3 residues beyond the end of the read and is filled in from the germline J gene. This sequence joins TRBV7-6 and TRBJ2-7; D possibly corresponds to TRBD1 (6 bases). The CDR3 has 13 residues. The germline V gene has CDR1 SGHVS and CDR2 FNYEAQ. Trimming shortened V by 4 bases and J by 4 bases, and 11 bases separated the two germline ends. The sequenced CDR3 bases are TGTGCCAGCAGCTATACACAGGGTTACGAG. It is translated as CASSYTQGYE. The entire CDR3 is CASSYTQGYEQYF.

With respect to this clone: The CDR3 is cut off 3 residues early in the read; its end comes from the germline J gene. This chain connects TRBV20-1 to TRBJ2-7, with D possibly TRBD1 on 5 matching bases. CDR1 DFQATT and CDR2 SNEGSKA come from the germline V gene (reference sequence). The ends were cut back, 4 bases at V and 0 bases at J, with 13 bases in the middle. This CDR3 region has 14 residues. The sequenced part of the CDR3 DNA is TGCAGTGCTAAAAGACAGCTCTACTCCTACGAG. It yields the protein CSAKRQLYSYE. The CDR3 as a whole reads CSAKRQLYSYEQYF.

Note on this clone: The read halts 3 residues ahead of the CDR3 end, with the missing end drawn from the germline J gene. The chain joins TRBV5-1 to TRBJ1-6; D remains ambiguous. The V and J ends lost 0 bases and 7 bases respectively, with 8 bases between them. This CDR3 has 14 amino acids. Per germline, CDR1 SGHRS and CDR2 YFSETQ. The CDR3 sequence is CASSLAGLNSPLHF. Incomplete CDR3 DNA: TGCGCCAGCAGCTTGGCAGGCCTCAATTCACCC.

Points on this clone: The CDR3 end is not reached by the read, which stops 3 residues before it; the germline J gene fills it in. This sequence joins TRBV12-3 or TRBV12-4 and TRBJ1-5, with D possibly being TRBD1 (6 bases). The germline V and J ends were trimmed by 5 bases and 3 bases, with 11 bases remaining between them. The CDR3 is 14 residues long. CDR3 in amino acids: CASSAGQLNQPQHF. CDR3 DNA, as far as it was read: TGTGCCAGCAGTGCTGGACAGCTCAATCAGCCC.

About this clone: The CDR3 end lies 3 residues beyond the end of the read and is filled in from the germline J gene. V is TRBV19 and J is TRBJ2-2; no firm D call. There are 13 residues in the CDR3. Germline lookup yields CDR1 LNHDA and CDR2 SQIVND (reference sequence). Trimming pared 8 bases from V and 0 bases from J, leaving 7 bases between. This chain's CDR3 is CASQHPNTGELFF. Partial CDR3 DNA: TGTGCCAGTCAACACCCGAACACCGGGGAG. Together with reference TRBV19 and TRBJ2-2, the CDR3 gives the full variable domain: DGGITQSPKYLFRKEGQNVTLSCEQNLNHDAMYWYRQDPGQGLRLIYYSQIVNDFQKGDIAEGYSVSREKKESFPLTVTSAQKNPTAFYLCASQHPNTGELFFGEGSRLTVL.

Points on this clone: The read is 3 residues too short to cover the CDR3 end, so that end is filled in from the germline J gene. This rearrangement joins TRBV6-4 to TRBJ2-3; TRBD2 matches at 8 bases. J was trimmed by 0 bases and V by 4 bases; bases with no gene match: 3. CDR1 MRHNA and CDR2 SNTAGT come from the germline V gene. This CDR3 contains 15 residues. Incomplete CDR3 DNA: TGTGCCAGCAGTGCACAGCGGGGGAGCACAGATACG. Its translation is CASSAQRGSTDT. The whole CDR3 sequence is CASSAQRGSTDTQYF.

Of note for this clone: The read comes to an end 3 residues before the CDR3 does, leaving the germline J gene to fill in the end. The rearrangement links TRBV5-1 to TRBJ1-4; TRBD1 agrees at 8 bases. This CDR3 region has 15 residues. Germline assignment: CDR1 SGHRS and CDR2 YFSETQ. After removal of 6 bases from V and 3 bases from J, the junction contained 7 bases not matched to a gene. CDR3 residues: CASTDRGSANEKLFF. The covered CDR3 bases are TGCGCCAGCACTGACAGGGGTTCGGCTAATGAAAAA.

Comments on this clone: The read ends 3 residues early relative to the CDR3; the germline J gene fills the gap. This chain joins TRBV4-2 and TRBJ1-2, with a tentative D call TRBD1 (6 bases). The germline V gene encodes CDR1 LGHNA and CDR2 YNFKEQ. The CDR3 has 14 residues. Trimming took 0 bases from V and 6 from J, leaving 11 bases between them. CDR3 DNA (partial): TGTGCCAGCAGCCAAGACAAGGGGGTAGATGGC. Its protein product is CASSQDKGVDG. The CDR3 in its entirety is CASSQDKGVDGYTF.

Notes on this clone: The read ends 3 residues before the CDR3 terminus; that terminus is restored from the germline J gene. The V gene is TRBV19, the J gene TRBJ2-5; D is perhaps TRBD2 (5 bases). The CDR3 sequence is 15 residues long. Germline lookup yields CDR1 LNHDA and CDR2 SQIVND (reference sequence). V lost 1 base to trimming and J lost 3 bases, with 12 bases between them. The CDR3: CASSIVQTGKETQYF. The sequenced CDR3 bases are TGTGCCAGTAGTATAGTCCAGACGGGGAAAGAGACC.

Note on this clone: The CDR3 end falls 3 residues outside the read, so it is completed with the germline J gene. V and J are TRBV11-2 and TRBJ2-4, with D possibly matching TRBD2 (5 bases). CDR3 length equals 15 residues. Trimming took off 4 bases at V and 2 bases at J, with 12 bases between the two ends. Germline V gene lookup returns CDR1 SGHAT and CDR2 FQNNGV. The CDR3 sequence is CASSSRTGTKNIQYF. The sequenced part of the CDR3 DNA is TGTGCCAGCAGCTCTCGAACGGGGACCAAAAACATT.

The covered CDR3 bases are TGCAGTGCTAGAGGCCCAATTGGCAGGGGGAAAAATCAGCCG. It is translated as CSARGPIGRGKNQP. The whole CDR3 sequence is CSARGPIGRGKNQPQYF. The J gene is TRBJ2-3, the V gene TRBV20-1, with 7 bases matching TRBD1. Read sequence stops 3 residues before the CDR3 end, and the germline J gene provides the missing end. The CDR3 is 17 residues long. CDR1 is DFQATT and CDR2 is SNEGSKA in the germline V gene (reference sequence).

As regards this clone: The CDR3 extends 3 residues past the end of the read, so its final part is completed from the germline J gene. Within the sample, other DNA sequences also encode this same CDR3. The chain uses TRBV10-2 and TRBJ1-2; no reliable D call. V was clipped by 2 bases and J by 5 bases, with 9 bases between them. CDR3 length: 13 residues. Germline V gene data show CDR1 as WSHSY and CDR2 as SAAADI. Partial CDR3 DNA: TGCGCCAGCAGTGAGGCGGGGATTTATGGC. Its protein is CASSEAGIYG. In full, the CDR3 is CASSEAGIYGYTF.

CDR3 DNA, as far as it was read: TGCAGTGCTAGACCCCACGGACAGGGGACCTACGAG. Amino acid sequence: CSARPHGQGTYE. The full CDR3 reads CSARPHGQGTYEQYF. The chain employs TRBV20-1 and TRBJ2-7, with 9 positions matching TRBD1. The read gets to within 3 residues of the CDR3 end, and the germline J gene fills in the rest. The CDR3 is made up of 15 amino acids. Germline lookup yields CDR1 DFQATT and CDR2 SNEGSKA (reference sequence). Unmatched junction bases numbered 7, after V lost 2 bases and J lost 2 bases.

With regard to this clone: Coverage ceases 3 residues before the CDR3 finishes, and the germline J gene fills in the end. The chain has TRBV14 and TRBJ2-1; the D is unclear. CDR1 and CDR2 from the germline V gene are SGHDN and FVKESK. The CDR3 is 17 amino acids. Trimming stripped 3 bases from V and 0 bases from J, with 15 bases between. CDR3 DNA (partial): TGTGCCAGCAGCCACACGGGTTCTACACGCTCCTACAATGAG. It codes for CASSHTGSTRSYNE. The entire CDR3 protein is CASSHTGSTRSYNEQFF.

In regard to this clone: The read ends 3 residues early relative to the CDR3; the germline J gene fills the gap. V usage is TRBV18 and J usage is TRBJ2-1, with 8 bases aligning to TRBD1. The germline V gene encodes CDR1 KGHSH and CDR2 LQKENI. The CDR3 is made up of 16 amino acids. V lost 3 bases to trimming and J lost 3 bases; unmatched junction nucleotides: 7. CDR3 DNA, as far as it was read: TGTGCCAGCTCACCTATCGGGACAGGTTACTACAATGAG. Amino acids: CASSPIGTGYYNE. The CDR3 in its entirety is CASSPIGTGYYNEQFF.

A note on this clone: The CDR3 goes on 3 residues after the read ends, and that part is filled in from the germline J gene. J is TRBJ2-3 and V is TRBV19; 7 positions agree with TRBD2. Germline trimming cut 8 bases from V and 1 base from J; bases unmatched to any gene: 9. Germline CDR1 and CDR2: LNHDA and SQIVND (reference sequence). The CDR3 sequence is 15 residues long. CDR3 DNA (partial): TGTGCCAGTGTACAAGCTAGCGGCCGCACAGATACG. Protein product: CASVQASGRTDT. The complete CDR3 reads CASVQASGRTDTQYF. Drawing the rest from reference TRBV19 and TRBJ2-3, the complete variable domain is DGGITQSPKYLFRKEGQNVTLSCEQNLNHDAMYWYRQDPGQGLRLIYYSQIVNDFQKGDIAEGYSVSREKKESFPLTVTSAQKNPTAFYLCASVQASGRTDTQYFGPGTRLTVL.

This chain's CDR3 is CASNRGSDSPLFF. Partial CDR3 DNA: TGTGCCAGCAACAGGGGTTCTGATTCACCA. The rearrangement joins TRBV30 to TRBJ1-4; 7 positions agree with TRBD1. The read ends 3 residues early relative to the CDR3; the germline J gene fills the gap. Germline V lookup: CDR1 GTSNPN, CDR2 SVGIG (reference sequence). The CDR3 consists of 13 residues. The whole variable domain, filled in from reference TRBV30 and TRBJ1-4, reads SQTIHQWPATLVQPVGSPLSLECTVEGTSNPNLYWYRQAAGRGLQLLFYSVGIGQISSEVPQNLSASRPQDRQFILSSKKLLLSDSGFYLCASNRGSDSPLFFGSGTQLSVL.

As for this clone: A junction boundary mismatches the germline segment, possibly from a read error. The CDR3 goes on 3 residues after the read ends, and that part is filled in from the germline J gene. J is TRBJ1-3 and V is TRBV2; D is uncertain. Looked up from germline, CDR1 is SNHLY and CDR2 is FYNNEI. The CDR3 is 14 amino acids. This CDR3 reads CASTLTDSGNTIYF. CDR3 bases read: TGTGCCAGCACCCTAACGGACTCTGGAAACACT. The full variable domain, its missing parts supplied by reference TRBV2 and TRBJ1-3, is EPEVTQTPSHQVTQMGQEVILRCVPISNHLYFYWYRQILGQKVEFLVSFYNNEISEKSEIFDDQFSVERPDGSNFTLKIRSTKLEDSAMYFCASTLTDSGNTIYFGEGSWLTVV.

Comment on this clone: Sequencing ends 3 residues short of the CDR3 end; the germline J gene provides the rest. V is TRBV5-6 and J is TRBJ1-2; D might be TRBD1 (6 bases). This CDR3 region has 14 residues. V lost 4 bases and J 2 bases, leaving 12 bases between the germline ends. Germline loops: CDR1 SGHDT, CDR2 YYEEEE. CDR3 sequence: CASSQWTANYGYTF. The sequenced part of the CDR3 DNA is TGTGCCAGCAGCCAATGGACAGCGAACTATGGC.

With respect to this clone: The read halts 3 residues ahead of the CDR3 end, with the missing end drawn from the germline J gene. The V gene is TRBV5-6, the J gene TRBJ2-7, with no clear D. CDR3 size: 13 residues. The V gene's germline CDR1 is SGHDT and CDR2 YYEEEE. V was trimmed by 4 bases and J by 5 bases, leaving 13 bases between them. The DNA read from the CDR3 is TGTGCCAGCAGCCGCCTCGGCGGAAACGAG. This translates into CASSRLGGNE. The entire CDR3 sequence reads CASSRLGGNEQYF.

Details on this clone: Coverage ceases 3 residues before the CDR3 finishes, and the germline J gene fills in the end. This rearrangement joins TRBV7-8 to TRBJ2-3; D might be TRBD1 (6 bases). This CDR3 region has 15 residues. Germline V gives CDR1 SGHVS, CDR2 FQNEAQ. V shed 5 bases and J shed 4 bases, with 16 bases lying between them. The CDR3 sequence is CASSPQGFVSDTQYF. The CDR3 bases that were read are TGTGCCAGCAGCCCACAGGGATTTGTCTCAGATACG. The entire variable domain, with the rest obtained from reference TRBV7-8 and TRBJ2-3, is as follows: GAGVSQSPRYKVAKRGQDVALRCDPISGHVSLFWYQQALGQGPEFLTYFQNEAQLDKSGLPSDRFFAERPEGSVSTLKIQRTQQEDSAVYLCASSPQGFVSDTQYFGPGTRLTVL.

Partial CDR3 DNA: TGTGCCAGTAGCGCAGGGGGGCCTGGAAACACC. Translated: CASSAGGPGNT. The full CDR3 is CASSAGGPGNTIYF. This chain connects TRBV19 to TRBJ1-3; 7 nucleotides line up with TRBD1. The CDR3 extends 3 residues past the end of the read, so its final part is completed from the germline J gene. From germline, CDR1 is LNHDA and CDR2 SQIVND (reference sequence). Trimming took 6 bases from V and 2 from J; bases not matched to a gene: 4. There are 14 residues in the CDR3.